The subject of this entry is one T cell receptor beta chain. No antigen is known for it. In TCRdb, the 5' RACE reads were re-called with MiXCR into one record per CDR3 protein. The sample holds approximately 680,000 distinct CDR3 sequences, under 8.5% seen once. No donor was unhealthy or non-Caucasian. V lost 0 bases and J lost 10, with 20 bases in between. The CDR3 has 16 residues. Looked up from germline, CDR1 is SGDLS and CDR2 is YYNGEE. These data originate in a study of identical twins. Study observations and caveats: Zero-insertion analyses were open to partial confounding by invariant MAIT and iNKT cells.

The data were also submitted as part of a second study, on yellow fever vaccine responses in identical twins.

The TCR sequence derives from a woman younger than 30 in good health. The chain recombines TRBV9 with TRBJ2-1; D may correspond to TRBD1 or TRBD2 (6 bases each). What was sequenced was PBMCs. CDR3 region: CASSVGGSGGRTEQFF. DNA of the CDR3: TGTGCCAGCAGCGTAGGGGGGAGTGGGGGGCGGACGGAGCAGTTCTTC.